Given below is one T cell receptor (beta chain) in context. The sample is drawn from a study of early T cells in non-severe SARS-CoV-2 infection. Study context: Chains stayed unpaired after sequencing of bulk RNA from unsorted whole blood.

MiXCR, run by TCRdb on the 5' RACE reads, gives a single entry per CDR3 protein. The sample holds some 55,000 distinct CDR3 sequences; around 12% are singletons and the top ten take 2.9%. The TCR was taken from an adult who was a healthcare worker with PCR-confirmed SARS-CoV-2 infection or an uninfected control (not recorded which). What was sequenced was whole blood.

CDR3 coding DNA: TGTGCCACCACCCGCCCCGGGACACTAGGCTACGAGCAGTACTTC. Translation gives CATTRPGTLGYEQYF. The genes are TRBV28 and TRBJ2-7, with D tentatively TRBD1 (6 bases). Germline assignment: CDR1 MDHEN and CDR2 SYDVKM. The V and J ends lost 10 bases and 3 bases respectively, with 22 bases between them. This CDR3 comprises 15 residues.